This T cell receptor beta chain emerged from a study of monozygotic twins with inflammatory bowel disease. Study-wide results and caveats: The authors could not tell different T cell subtypes apart.

There are 11 residues in the CDR3. Germline V gene lookup returns CDR1 ENHRY and CDR2 SYGVKD. TCRdb re-analyzed the 5' RACE reads; it lists each CDR3 protein once, without DNA. The table for this sample gives about 300,000 distinct CDR3 sequences. Worth noting for this clonotype: Its antigen is unknown.

The sequencing sample was made of blood. The receptor was isolated from a human donor with ulcerative colitis or Crohn's disease, or a healthy co-twin of an affected twin (not recorded which). The chain has TRBV10-3 and TRBJ1-1. The CDR3 loop reads CAISGNTEAFF.